Following are 32 T cell receptor beta chains from one sample sequenced in a study of blood T cell repertoires in COVID-19. Method: immunoSEQ multiplex PCR; TCRdb's copy keeps in-frame clones and lacks some. The table has about 140,000 clones, roughly 79% seen once. What was sequenced was PBMCs or T cells enriched from blood (not recorded which). Source of these receptors: a woman aged 45-65 years who had recovered from COVID-19.

The chain links TRBV6-5 to TRBJ2-5; 8 bases fit TRBD2. The CDR3 runs to 16 residues. V lost 4 bases to trimming and J lost 5 bases; unmatched junction nucleotides: 12. CDR1 is MNHEY, CDR2 SVGAGI, per germline. The CDR3 DNA reads TGTGCCAGCAGTTCCCATGGGGCTAGCGGGTGGGAGACCCAGTACTTC. It specifies CASSSHGASGWETQYF.

CDR3 bases: TGTGCCAGCAGCGCCCGGGACAGGGGAACACCTAATGAAAAACTGTTTTTT. Amino acid sequence: CASSARDRGTPNEKLFF. The chain combines TRBV7-9 with TRBJ1-4; 10 nucleotides line up with TRBD1. The CDR3 runs 17 residues. Germline CDR1 SEHNR, CDR2 FQNEAQ (reference sequence). Trimming at V came to 5 bases and at J to 3 bases, leaving 9 bases not matched to a gene.

This rearrangement joins TRBV19 to TRBJ2-5; TRBD2 might be the D (7 bases). Trimming removed 2 bases from V and 5 bases from J, with 12 bases in between. The CDR3 covers 14 residues. The germline CDR1 and CDR2 sequences are LNHDA and SQIVND (reference sequence). The CDR3 nucleotides read TGTGCCAGTAGTATATATCGGGGGGCGGAGACCCAGTACTTC. Translating gives CASSIYRGAETQYF.

The chain is built from TRBV5-1 and TRBJ2-7; 10 nucleotides line up with TRBD2. This CDR3 has 18 amino acids. CDR1 and CDR2 (germline): SGHRS, YFSETQ. The junction had 11 bases not matched to a gene; V was cut back by 0 bases and J by 2 bases. The CDR3 protein is CASSLGTSGDRWAYEQYF. The CDR3 DNA reads as TGCGCCAGCAGCTTGGGGACTAGCGGCGACCGCTGGGCCTACGAGCAGTACTTC.

The chain joins TRBV6-1 to TRBJ1-2; perhaps TRBD1 as D (5 bases). V dropped 0 bases and J dropped 2 bases, with 10 bases sitting between them. CDR1 and CDR2 (germline): MNHNS, SASEGT. The CDR3 is 15 amino acids. The CDR3: CASSEAQGANYGYTF. The CDR3 DNA follows: TGTGCCAGCAGTGAAGCGCAAGGGGCCAACTATGGCTACACCTTC.

This clone turned up a few times. The CDR3 nucleotides are TGTGCCAGCAGCGTAGAACAGGGTTCGACACCCCTCCACTTT. This sequence encodes CASSVEQGSTPLHF. The chain joins TRBV9 to TRBJ1-6; TRBD1 is a possible D gene (6 bases). The V gene lost 0 bases and the J gene lost 11 bases, with 12 bases spanning the gap. This CDR3 is built from 14 residues. Germline CDR1 and CDR2: SGDLS and YYNGEE.

This clone was seen just once. V usage is TRBV10-3 and J usage is TRBJ1-1; TRBD1 aligns across 7 bases. The length of the CDR3 is 15 residues. Trimming took 2 bases from V and 0 from J; bases not matched to a gene: 3. Germline V gives CDR1 ENHRY, CDR2 SYGVKD. CDR3 DNA: TGTGCCATCAGTGAGCCCGGGACAGTGAACACTGAAGCTTTCTTT. Its translation is CAISEPGTVNTEAFF.

The gene calls are TRBV13 and TRBJ2-1; 9 positions agree with TRBD1. CDR3 size: 15 residues. J was trimmed by 6 bases and V by 4 bases; bases with no gene match: 7. Germline loops: CDR1 PRHDT, CDR2 FYEKMQ (reference sequence). The CDR3 DNA sequence: TGTGCCAGCAGCTCCCGGGACAGGGAAGGCAATGAGCAGTTCTTC. It codes for CASSSRDREGNEQFF.

This chain uses TRBV18 with TRBJ1-1; TRBD1 aligns across 7 bases. Germline CDR1 reads KGHSH; CDR2 reads LQKENI. V was pared by 6 bases and J by 4 bases, with 8 bases of the junction left unmatched. This CDR3 spans 14 amino acids. Here the CDR3 reads CASSRGQTGTEAFF. The CDR3, as DNA: TGTGCCAGCTCGAGGGGACAGACTGGCACTGAAGCTTTCTTT.

V usage is TRBV9 and J usage is TRBJ1-2; D unclear. Germline loops: CDR1 SGDLS, CDR2 YYNGEE. CDR3 length: 16 residues. Trimming took off 2 bases at V and 5 bases at J, with 19 bases between the two ends. In nucleotides, the CDR3 is TGTGCCAGCAGCGTCGCGGAGAGTCCACTCCTTTATGGCTACACCTTC. As protein: CASSVAESPLLYGYTF.

The sample holds a few counts of this clone. The rearrangement uses TRBV29-1 and TRBJ1-2; D call uncertain. The V end was cut by 1 base, the J end by 3 bases, with 3 bases between. The CDR3 runs 11 residues. Germline loops: CDR1 SQVTM, CDR2 ANQGSEA. CDR3 sequence: CSVEADYGYTF. CDR3 bases: TGCAGCGTTGAAGCGGACTATGGCTACACCTTC.

The genes are TRBV5-5 and TRBJ2-3; the D gene is possibly TRBD1 (6 bases). Trimming left V 3 bases short and J 2 bases short, with 19 bases between. The CDR3 contains 17 residues. Germline lookup yields CDR1 SGHKS and CDR2 YYEKEE (reference sequence). CDR3: CASSWTRGGTNTDTQYF. The CDR3 nucleotides are TGTGCCAGCAGCTGGACCCGCGGTGGGACAAACACAGATACGCAGTATTTT.

This chain uses TRBV28 with TRBJ1-2; 7 nucleotides agree with TRBD1. J was trimmed by 4 bases and V by 5 bases; bases with no gene match: 10. Germline V gene sequence: CDR1 MDHEN, CDR2 SYDVKM. The CDR3 is 15 residues long. In DNA, the CDR3 is TGTGCCAGCAGTCCCGACCCCCGGGACAGCTATGGCTACACCTTC. It specifies CASSPDPRDSYGYTF.

This clone was seen a single time. This sample also contains other DNA sequences that code for the same CDR3. V and J are TRBV2 and TRBJ1-1, with D perhaps TRBD1 (5 bases). The CDR3 has 14 residues. CDR1 and CDR2 from the germline V gene are SNHLY and FYNNEI. The V end lost 3 bases, the J end lost 4 bases, and 12 bases lay between the germline ends. The CDR3 region has the DNA TGTGCCAGCAGTGAGGCGGGGACCGGCACTGAAGCTTTCTTT. The encoded protein is CASSEAGTGTEAFF.

The rearrangement uses TRBV30 and TRBJ2-7; D is undetermined. The V end was cut by 5 bases, the J end by 2 bases, with 7 bases between. CDR1 is GTSNPN, CDR2 SVGIG, per germline (reference sequence). CDR3 size: 11 residues. For the CDR3, the DNA is TGTGCCTGGGGTGAGGCCTACGAGCAGTACTTC. Its translation: CAWGEAYEQYF.

The V and J genes are TRBV30 and TRBJ2-7, with TRBD1 matching over 8 bases. Germline CDR1 is GTSNPN and CDR2 is SVGIG (reference sequence). This CDR3 region has 13 residues. The V segment lost 0 bases and the J segment 7 bases; nucleotides outside the gene matches: 5. The CDR3 coding sequence is TGTGCCTGGAGTGTCACAGGGGGGCGGGAGCAGTACTTC. Translated, it gives CAWSVTGGREQYF.

The V gene is TRBV27, the J gene TRBJ2-7; 7 bases map to TRBD1. The germline V gene encodes CDR1 MNHEY and CDR2 SMNVEV (reference sequence). The trim removed 5 bases at V and 1 base at J, leaving 8 bases unmatched. There are 15 residues in the CDR3. The CDR3 nucleotides are TGTGCCAGCAGTAGGGGACAGTTAGCTTCCTACGAGCAGTACTTC. Translated, it gives CASSRGQLASYEQYF.

The chain has TRBV10-2 and TRBJ1-1; unclear D gene. This CDR3 spans 13 amino acids. V lost 6 bases, J lost 1 base, and 9 bases lay in between. Germline CDR1 and CDR2: WSHSY and SAAADI. The CDR3: CASRVRGNTEAFF. CDR3 DNA: TGCGCCAGCAGAGTACGGGGGAACACTGAAGCTTTCTTT.

The V gene is TRBV27, the J gene TRBJ2-4; no reliable D call. The V and J ends lost 8 bases and 0 bases respectively, with 17 bases between them. CDR3 length: 16 residues. Germline CDR1 and CDR2: MNHEY and SMNVEV (reference sequence). CDR3: CASRFPREIAKNIQYF. CDR3 coding DNA: TGTGCCAGCCGATTTCCCCGCGAGATAGCCAAAAACATTCAGTACTTC.

The gene calls are TRBV5-1 and TRBJ2-7, with 9 bases lining up with TRBD1. In germline, CDR1 is SGHRS, CDR2 YFSETQ. The CDR3 loop spans 14 amino acids. Trimming cost V 2 bases and J 5 bases; bases outside gene matches: 5. CDR3 nucleotides: TGCGCCAGCAGCTTCCGGGACAGGGTAGACGAGCAGTACTTC. It codes for CASSFRDRVDEQYF.

The chain employs TRBV12-5 and TRBJ1-1; 9 bases agree with TRBD1. The CDR3 runs to 14 residues. Unmatched junction bases numbered 2, after V lost 1 base and J lost 5 bases. CDR1 and CDR2 (germline): LGHNT, FRNRAP. The DNA of the CDR3 is TGTGCTAGTGGTTTGGGGACAGGGGATACTGAAGCTTTCTTT. This gives the protein CASGLGTGDTEAFF.

This chain connects TRBV20-1 to TRBJ2-7; D gene ambiguous. V lost 3 bases and J 0 bases, leaving 12 bases between the germline ends. The CDR3 runs 14 residues. Germline V lookup: CDR1 DFQATT, CDR2 SNEGSKA (reference sequence). This CDR3 is CSASPITHSYEQYF. The CDR3 DNA reads TGCAGTGCTAGTCCTATTACGCACTCCTACGAGCAGTACTTC.

This clone was found a few times. The V and J genes are TRBV19 and TRBJ1-1; 7 positions agree with TRBD1. J gave up 1 base and V 7 bases, and 6 bases lay outside the gene matches. The CDR3 is 14 residues long. The germline gives CDR1 LNHDA, CDR2 SQIVND (reference sequence). This CDR3 is CASNQGGANTEAFF. The CDR3 coding sequence is TGTGCCAGTAATCAGGGGGGAGCGAACACTGAAGCTTTCTTT.

The V gene is TRBV2, the J gene TRBJ2-7; 7 bases line up with TRBD1. The CDR3 contains 16 residues. The trim removed 10 bases at V and 4 bases at J, leaving 19 bases unmatched. CDR1 SNHLY and CDR2 FYNNEI come from the germline V gene. CDR3 in amino acids: CATRGYREGVGYEQYF. CDR3 nucleotides: TGTGCCACCAGGGGGTACAGGGAAGGGGTCGGATACGAGCAGTACTTC.

The gene calls are TRBV3-1 (or the pseudogene TRBV3-2) and TRBJ2-1; 7 bases fit TRBD2. CDR1 and CDR2 (germline): LGHDT, YNNKEL (reference sequence). The CDR3 is 17 residues long. V gave up 3 bases and J gave up 0 bases; unmatched junction bases: 8. The CDR3 spells CASSHEVGGISYNEQFF. In nucleotides, the CDR3 is TGTGCCAGCAGCCATGAAGTCGGGGGGATCTCCTACAATGAGCAGTTCTTC.

The rearrangement links TRBV6-5 to TRBJ1-6, with D perhaps TRBD1 (5 bases). The length of the CDR3 is 13 residues. Germline V gives CDR1 MNHEY, CDR2 SVGAGI. V was clipped by 7 bases and J by 7 bases, with 11 bases between them. CDR3 amino acids: CASNARVNSPLHF. For the CDR3, the DNA is TGTGCCAGCAATGCCAGGGTGAATTCACCCCTCCACTTT.

The chain combines TRBV28 with TRBJ2-7; no definite D call. The CDR3 consists of 13 residues. V lost 3 bases to trimming and J lost 2 bases, with 8 bases between them. CDR1 and CDR2 (germline): MDHEN, SYDVKM. DNA for the CDR3: TGTGCCAGCAGTTTGCCTGCGACCTACGAGCAGTACTTC. Translating it yields CASSLPATYEQYF.

This chain joins TRBV30 and TRBJ2-7; the D gene is possibly TRBD1 (5 bases). This CDR3 comprises 12 residues. With 2 bases removed from V and 2 bases from J, the gap between germline ends came to 7 bases. Germline V gene data show CDR1 as GTSNPN and CDR2 as SVGIG (reference sequence). CDR3 amino acids: CAWSLQAYEQYF. As DNA, the CDR3 is TGTGCCTGGAGTCTACAGGCCTACGAGCAGTACTTC.

This clone has just a few counts. This chain links TRBV4-2 with TRBJ2-2; TRBD2 might be the D (7 bases). V shed 4 bases and J shed 0 bases, with 12 bases lying between them. Germline CDR1 reads LGHNA; CDR2 reads YNFKEQ. The CDR3 has 16 residues. CDR3 residues: CASSLGGGPNTGELFF. The DNA for the CDR3 is TGTGCCAGCAGCCTAGGGGGGGGCCCGAACACCGGGGAGCTGTTTTTT.

This sequence joins TRBV5-5 and TRBJ2-1, with D hard to call. Trimming pared 4 bases from V and 7 bases from J, leaving 12 bases between. The CDR3 runs to 13 residues. Per the germline V gene, CDR1 is SGHKS and CDR2 is YYEKEE (reference sequence). The CDR3 DNA is TGTGCCAGCAGCCACCCCCCCGGGAATGAGCAGTTCTTC. Amino acid sequence: CASSHPPGNEQFF.

The chain combines TRBV6-5 with TRBJ2-3, with D possibly being TRBD2 (7 bases). The CDR3 covers 16 residues. Germline loops: CDR1 MNHEY, CDR2 SVGAGI. V lost 0 bases to trimming and J lost 7 bases, with 17 bases between them. The CDR3 sequence is CASSYSGAGESNTQYF. The CDR3 DNA follows: TGTGCCAGCAGTTACTCGGGGGCGGGAGAGTCAAATACGCAGTATTTT.

The chain carries TRBV19 and TRBJ2-1, with 9 nucleotides matching TRBD1. Germline lookup yields CDR1 LNHDA and CDR2 SQIVND (reference sequence). The CDR3 spans 13 residues. Trimming took 10 bases from V and 6 from J; bases not matched to a gene: 7. The DNA of the CDR3 is TGTGCCATCCGGGACAGGGTGACCAATGAGCAGTTCTTC. It is translated as CAIRDRVTNEQFF. The whole variable domain, remainder taken from reference TRBV19 and TRBJ2-1, is DGGITQSPKYLFRKEGQNVTLSCEQNLNHDAMYWYRQDPGQGLRLIYYSQIVNDFQKGDIAEGYSVSREKKESFPLTVTSAQKNPTAFYLCAIRDRVTNEQFFGPGTRLTVL.